The rows below give T cell receptor beta chains drawn from one sample of a study of blood T cell repertoires in COVID-19. This table comes from immunoSEQ multiplex PCR, and its TCRdb copy is limited to in-frame clones, with some not included. The sample consists of fewer than 400,000 clones, approximately 89% of them appearing once. The specimen sequenced was peripheral blood. Source of these receptors: a woman in her thirties with COVID-19, enrolled during active disease. CDR3s include the opening cysteine and the closing phenylalanine or tryptophan. The order of the fields is J gene, clone size, CDR3 length, V gene, D gene, CDR3 protein, CDR3 DNA. D genes are given only for firm matches. Rows may omit the clone size; those that give it use once, few, many or a size class.

J: TRBJ2-1
size: -
length: 17
V: TRBV7-8
D: -
CDR3: CASSLMGGGSSYNEQFF
DNA: TGTGCCAGCAGCCTTATGGGTGGGGGGAGCTCCTACAATGAGCAGTTCTTC

J: TRBJ1-1
size: once
length: 16
V: TRBV7-6
D: TRBD1
CDR3: CASSKTPGQGSAEAFF
DNA: TGTGCCAGCAGCAAAACACCCGGACAGGGGAGCGCTGAAGCTTTCTTT

J: TRBJ1-3
size: -
length: 16
V: TRBV9
D: -
CDR3: CASSGRTLRSGNTIYF
DNA: TGTGCCAGCAGCGGACGGACACTTCGCTCTGGAAACACCATATATTTT

J: TRBJ1-1
size: -
length: 12
V: TRBV29-1
D: TRBD1
CDR3: CSVEPTGGEAFF
DNA: TGCAGCGTTGAACCAACAGGGGGCGAAGCTTTCTTT

J: TRBJ2-1
size: -
length: 15
V: TRBV2
D: TRBD2
CDR3: CASRPNGLAGTEQFF
DNA: TGTGCCAGCAGACCAAATGGACTAGCGGGGACTGAGCAGTTCTTC

J: TRBJ1-2
size: -
length: 15
V: TRBV7-3
D: TRBD1
CDR3: CASSLTGQDHYGYTF
DNA: TGTGCCAGCAGCTTAACCGGACAGGACCACTATGGCTACACCTTC

J: TRBJ1-1
size: -
length: 15
V: TRBV18
D: TRBD1
CDR3: CASSLARGLRTEAFF
DNA: TGTGCCAGCTCACTTGCCAGGGGGCTGAGAACTGAAGCTTTCTTT

J: TRBJ2-4
size: -
length: 14
V: TRBV9
D: -
CDR3: CASSVGAGKNIQYF
DNA: TGTGCCAGCAGCGTAGGGGCAGGGAAAAACATTCAGTACTTC

J: TRBJ1-2
size: -
length: 14
V: TRBV19
D: TRBD1
CDR3: CASTTGQAHYGYTF
DNA: TGTGCCAGTACGACGGGACAGGCACACTATGGCTACACCTTC

J: TRBJ1-3
size: -
length: 14
V: TRBV6-5
D: -
CDR3: CASNGGVSGNTIYF
DNA: TGTGCCAGCAACGGGGGAGTCTCTGGAAACACCATATATTTT

J: TRBJ2-3
size: -
length: 15
V: TRBV5-4
D: -
CDR3: CASSLVSPGTDTQYF
DNA: TGTGCCAGCAGCTTAGTTTCCCCGGGAACAGATACGCAGTATTTT

J: TRBJ1-1
size: once
length: 15
V: TRBV3-1/TRBV3-2
D: TRBD1
CDR3: CASSHRTGTATEAFF
DNA: TGTGCCAGCAGCCATAGGACAGGGACAGCCACTGAAGCTTTCTTT

J: TRBJ1-2
size: -
length: 14
V: TRBV4-1
D: -
CDR3: CASSQLRGAYGYTF
DNA: TGCGCCAGCAGCCAATTACGGGGGGCCTATGGCTACACCTTC

J: TRBJ2-3
size: -
length: 15
V: TRBV15
D: -
CDR3: CATSSAQASTDTQYF
DNA: TGTGCCACCAGCAGCGCACAGGCTAGCACAGATACGCAGTATTTT

J: TRBJ2-3
size: -
length: 14
V: TRBV7-3
D: TRBD2
CDR3: CASSSGLVTDTQYF
DNA: TGTGCCAGCAGCTCGGGACTAGTCACAGATACGCAGTATTTT

J: TRBJ1-1
size: -
length: 15
V: TRBV15
D: -
CDR3: CATSPPGTPNTEAFF
DNA: TGTGCCACCAGCCCACCCGGGACTCCGAACACTGAAGCTTTCTTT

J: TRBJ2-4
size: -
length: 17
V: TRBV3-1/TRBV3-2
D: TRBD2
CDR3: CASSQGPVGGAKNIQYF
DNA: TGTGCCAGCAGCCAGGGCCCGGTGGGGGGGGCCAAAAACATTCAGTACTTC

J: TRBJ1-1
size: -
length: 14
V: TRBV5-1
D: -
CDR3: CASSLEAGSTEAFF
DNA: TGCGCCAGCAGCTTGGAGGCAGGTAGCACTGAAGCTTTCTTT

J: TRBJ2-1
size: -
length: 12
V: TRBV3-1/TRBV3-2
D: -
CDR3: CASSPGYNEQFF
DNA: TGTGCCAGCAGCCCGGGGTACAATGAGCAGTTCTTC

J: TRBJ1-5
size: -
length: 15
V: TRBV10-3
D: -
CDR3: CAISEYSSSNQPQHF
DNA: TGTGCCATCAGTGAATACAGTTCTAGCAATCAGCCCCAGCATTTT

J: TRBJ2-2
size: -
length: 16
V: TRBV27
D: -
CDR3: CASSLLNLNTYGELFF
DNA: TGTGCCAGCAGTCTCCTCAATCTAAATACGTACGGGGAGCTGTTTTTT

J: TRBJ2-3
size: -
length: 16
V: TRBV11-1
D: TRBD2
CDR3: CASSWTSGAYTDTQYF
DNA: TGTGCCAGCAGCTGGACTAGCGGGGCCTACACAGATACGCAGTATTTT

J: TRBJ2-3
size: once
length: 15
V: TRBV11-1
D: TRBD2
CDR3: CASSATSGGADTQYF
DNA: TGTGCCAGCAGCGCCACTAGCGGGGGTGCAGATACGCAGTATTTT

J: TRBJ1-2
size: -
length: 13
V: TRBV5-4
D: -
CDR3: CASSQGSGPGYTF
DNA: TGTGCCAGCAGCCAAGGTAGTGGGCCTGGCTACACCTTC

J: TRBJ2-2
size: -
length: 13
V: TRBV14
D: -
CDR3: CASSQQGTGELFF
DNA: TGTGCCAGCAGCCAGCAGGGTACCGGGGAGCTGTTTTTT

J: TRBJ1-3
size: -
length: 15
V: TRBV6-5
D: -
CDR3: CASRPDRNSGNTIYF
DNA: TGTGCCAGCAGACCCGACAGGAACTCTGGAAACACCATATATTTT

J: TRBJ1-1
size: -
length: 15
V: TRBV9
D: -
CDR3: CASSRGVSRSTEAFF
DNA: TGTGCCAGCAGTCGGGGGGTCTCACGAAGCACTGAAGCTTTCTTT

J: TRBJ2-7
size: -
length: 13
V: TRBV18
D: -
CDR3: CASSPPSSYEQYF
DNA: TGTGCCAGCTCACCTCCCAGCTCCTACGAGCAGTACTTC

J: TRBJ1-5
size: -
length: 14
V: TRBV6-6
D: -
CDR3: CASSYFHGNQPQHF
DNA: TGTGCCAGCAGTTACTTCCATGGCAATCAGCCCCAGCATTTT

J: TRBJ2-1
size: -
length: 16
V: TRBV28
D: TRBD2
CDR3: CASSPHGGGNYNEQFF
DNA: TGTGCCAGCAGTCCCCACGGCGGGGGTAATTACAATGAGCAGTTCTTC

J: TRBJ1-3
size: once
length: 15
V: TRBV6-1
D: -
CDR3: CASSEGGVSGNTIYF
DNA: TGTGCCAGCAGTGAAGGGGGGGTTTCTGGAAACACCATATATTTT

J: TRBJ1-1
size: -
length: 14
V: TRBV3-1/TRBV3-2
D: TRBD1
CDR3: CASSPNRGNTEAFF
DNA: TGTGCCAGCAGCCCTAACAGGGGGAACACTGAAGCTTTCTTT

J: TRBJ1-2
size: -
length: 14
V: TRBV24-1
D: -
CDR3: CATSDPGMVYGYTF
DNA: TGTGCCACCAGCGACCCCGGGATGGTCTATGGCTACACCTTC

J: TRBJ2-5
size: -
length: 13
V: TRBV12-3/TRBV12-4
D: -
CDR3: CASSLRYQETQYF
DNA: TGTGCCAGCAGTTTGCGGTACCAAGAGACCCAGTACTTC

J: TRBJ2-1
size: -
length: 12
V: TRBV7-6
D: -
CDR3: CASSNVVASPVF
DNA: TGTGCCAGCAGCAACGTGGTTGCCTCCCCGGTCTTC

J: TRBJ1-1
size: -
length: 14
V: TRBV18
D: -
CDR3: CASSPLGMNTEAFF
DNA: TGTGCCAGCTCACCCTTGGGCATGAACACTGAAGCTTTCTTT

J: TRBJ2-2
size: -
length: 18
V: TRBV9
D: -
CDR3: CASSFLPLGGANTGELFF
DNA: TGTGCCAGCAGCTTCCTCCCTTTAGGAGGGGCGAACACCGGGGAGCTGTTTTTT

J: TRBJ2-3
size: -
length: 16
V: TRBV5-1
D: -
CDR3: CASSPTPGTTTDTQYF
DNA: TGCGCCAGCAGCCCGACCCCCGGGACAACCACAGATACGCAGTATTTT

J: TRBJ1-4
size: -
length: 12
V: TRBV10-3
D: TRBD1
CDR3: CATDREPEKLFF
DNA: TGTGCCACGGACAGGGAGCCGGAAAAACTGTTTTTT

J: TRBJ1-2
size: many
length: 15
V: TRBV6-5
D: -
CDR3: CASRDKWYGNYGYTF
DNA: TGTGCCAGCAGGGACAAATGGTACGGAAACTATGGCTACACCTTC

J: TRBJ1-1
size: -
length: 13
V: TRBV4-1
D: -
CDR3: CASSQRGAAEAFF
DNA: TGCGCCAGCAGCCAAAGGGGCGCGGCTGAAGCTTTCTTT

J: TRBJ2-2
size: -
length: 14
V: TRBV6-5
D: -
CDR3: CASEGTYVTGELFF
DNA: TGTGCCAGCGAAGGGACATATGTTACCGGGGAGCTGTTTTTT

J: TRBJ1-5
size: -
length: 13
V: TRBV19
D: TRBD1
CDR3: CASSVDRGVPQHF
DNA: TGTGCCAGTAGTGTCGACAGGGGAGTGCCCCAGCATTTT

J: TRBJ1-3
size: -
length: 13
V: TRBV18
D: -
CDR3: CASSPPSRNTIYF
DNA: TGTGCCAGCTCACCACCTTCAAGAAACACCATATATTTT

J: TRBJ1-1
size: -
length: 15
V: TRBV2
D: -
CDR3: CASSEVMDTHTEAFF
DNA: TGTGCCAGCAGTGAAGTAATGGACACCCACACTGAAGCTTTCTTT

J: TRBJ2-3
size: -
length: 11
V: TRBV14
D: -
CDR3: CASSPGFTQYF
DNA: TGTGCCAGCAGCCCGGGGTTTACGCAGTATTTT

J: TRBJ2-2
size: -
length: 11
V: TRBV12-3/TRBV12-4
D: -
CDR3: CATTGTGELFF
DNA: TGTGCCACAACAGGAACCGGGGAGCTGTTTTTT

J: TRBJ1-5
size: -
length: 15
V: TRBV28
D: TRBD1
CDR3: CASSDRGSYNQPQHF
DNA: TGTGCCAGCAGTGACAGGGGTAGTTACAATCAGCCCCAGCATTTT

J: TRBJ2-3
size: -
length: 15
V: TRBV6-5
D: -
CDR3: CASRTNLEFTDTQYF
DNA: TGTGCCAGCAGAACCAATTTAGAGTTCACAGATACGCAGTATTTT

J: TRBJ1-2
size: once
length: 15
V: TRBV7-9
D: -
CDR3: CASSLSEGSRRGYTF
DNA: TGTGCCAGCAGCTTATCTGAGGGTTCAAGAAGAGGCTACACCTTC

J: TRBJ2-2
size: -
length: 16
V: TRBV11-2
D: -
CDR3: CASSLMGAANTGELFF
DNA: TGTGCCAGCAGCTTAATGGGGGCCGCGAACACCGGGGAGCTGTTTTTT

J: TRBJ1-5
size: -
length: 13
V: TRBV4-1
D: -
CDR3: CASSLHQNQPQHF
DNA: TGCGCCAGCAGCCTCCACCAGAATCAGCCCCAGCATTTT

J: TRBJ1-2
size: -
length: 13
V: TRBV12-5
D: -
CDR3: CASGLVPGYGYTF
DNA: TGTGCTAGTGGTTTGGTACCGGGGTATGGCTACACCTTC

J: TRBJ1-1
size: -
length: 14
V: TRBV28
D: -
CDR3: CASSFRGIRTEAFF
DNA: TGTGCCAGCAGTTTCAGAGGGATCCGTACTGAAGCTTTCTTT

J: TRBJ2-7
size: -
length: 15
V: TRBV10-3
D: TRBD2
CDR3: CAISISGTRADEQYF
DNA: TGTGCCATCAGTATCTCCGGGACTAGGGCGGACGAGCAGTACTTC

J: TRBJ2-7
size: -
length: 12
V: TRBV10-3
D: -
CDR3: CAISDTITGPSF
DNA: TGTGCCATCAGTGACACTATAACCGGTCCCAGCTTC